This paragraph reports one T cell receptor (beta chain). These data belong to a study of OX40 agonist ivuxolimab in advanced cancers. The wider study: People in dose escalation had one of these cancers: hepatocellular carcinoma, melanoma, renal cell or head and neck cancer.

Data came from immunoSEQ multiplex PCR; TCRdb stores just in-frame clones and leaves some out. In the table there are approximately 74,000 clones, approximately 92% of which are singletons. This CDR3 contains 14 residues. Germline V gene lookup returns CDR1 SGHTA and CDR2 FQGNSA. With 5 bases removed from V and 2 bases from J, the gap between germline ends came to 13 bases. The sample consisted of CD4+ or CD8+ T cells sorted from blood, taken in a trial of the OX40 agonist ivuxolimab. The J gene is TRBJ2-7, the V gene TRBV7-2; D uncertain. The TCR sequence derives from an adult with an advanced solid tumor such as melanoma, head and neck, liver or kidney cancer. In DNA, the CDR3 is TGTGCCAGCAGCCCTCAGAACCTGCCCTACGAGCAGTACTTC. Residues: CASSPQNLPYEQYF.